This T cell receptor beta chain originates from a study of cytotoxic CD8 clonotypes in ibrutinib-treated CLL. The study's findings and limits: Sampling times differed between sustained-remission and progressing patients.

Only in-frame clones appear in the TCRdb table, and some are missing; sequencing was by immunoSEQ multiplex PCR. The table includes roughly 190,000 clones, about two thirds detected once. Germline CDR1 LGHNA, CDR2 YSLEER. V gave up 3 bases and J gave up 3 bases; unmatched junction bases: 2. CDR3 length: 14 residues. As for this clone: Its antigen is not known.

V gene TRBV4-3 combines with J gene TRBJ2-1; 7 bases match TRBD1. The material sequenced was PBMCs, taken after 24 months of ibrutinib treatment. The TCR originated in a human donor with chronic lymphocytic leukemia. For the CDR3, the DNA is TGCGCCAGCAGCCATCGGGACAGCTACAATGAGCAGTTCTTC. It translates to CASSHRDSYNEQFF.